The TCR beta chain under discussion was sequenced for a study of T cells after yellow fever vaccination. The CDR3 contains 16 residues. CDR1 SGHAT and CDR2 FQNNGV come from the germline V gene. V shed 4 bases and J shed 4 bases, with 19 bases lying between them. Study results and limitations: There was a possibility that FACS-sorted repertoires contained abundant clonotypes contaminating from the bulk population.

This clonotype has only a few counts. The antigen is not known. TCRdb reprocessed the 5' RACE reads with MiXCR, giving one entry per CDR3 protein. This table has under 400,000 distinct CDR3 sequences, more than 9% appearing once. The V call is TRBV11-2, the J call TRBJ2-5; D assignment may be TRBD1 or TRBD2 (6 bases each). Sequencing was performed on PBMCs, taken on the day of the first yellow fever vaccination. The clonotype comes from a man aged 18-30 years who received the YFV17D yellow fever vaccine. The DNA for the CDR3 is TGTGCCAGCAGCTCCCCCTGGGCGGGACACGTAGAGACCCAGTACTTC. Translation gives CASSSPWAGHVETQYF.